This TCR beta chain comes out of a study of OX40 agonist ivuxolimab in advanced cancers. Peripheral blood came from all dose cohorts at three timepoints. TCRdb's table, derived via immunoSEQ multiplex PCR, lists solely in-frame clones and lacks some. The table records 98,000 or so clones, 80% to 90% of them present only once. Trimming shortened V by 4 bases and J by 4 bases, and 8 bases separated the two germline ends. There are 13 residues in the CDR3. Germline V gives CDR1 SNHLY, CDR2 FYNNEI. The genes are TRBV2 and TRBJ1-5; D is perhaps TRBD1 (6 bases). The clonotype originates from an adult with an advanced solid tumor such as melanoma, head and neck, liver or kidney cancer. This specimen consisted of CD4+ or CD8+ T cells sorted from blood, obtained in a trial of the OX40 agonist ivuxolimab. CDR3 region: CASSGQENQPQHF. Written as DNA, the CDR3 is TGTGCCAGCAGTGGACAGGAAAATCAGCCCCAGCATTTT.